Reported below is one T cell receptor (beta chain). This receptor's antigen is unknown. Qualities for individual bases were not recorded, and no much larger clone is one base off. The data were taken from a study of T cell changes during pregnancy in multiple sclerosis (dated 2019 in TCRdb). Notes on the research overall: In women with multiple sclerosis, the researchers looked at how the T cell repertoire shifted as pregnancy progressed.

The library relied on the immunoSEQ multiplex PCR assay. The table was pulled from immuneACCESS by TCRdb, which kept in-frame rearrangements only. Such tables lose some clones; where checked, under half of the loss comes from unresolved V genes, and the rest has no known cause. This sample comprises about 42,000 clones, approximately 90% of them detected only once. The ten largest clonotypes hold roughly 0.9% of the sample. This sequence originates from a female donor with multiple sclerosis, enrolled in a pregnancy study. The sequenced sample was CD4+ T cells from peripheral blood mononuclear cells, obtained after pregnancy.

The CDR3 amino acid sequence is: CASSLGAGSDTQYF. The sequenced DNA is TGCGCCAGCAGCTTGGGTGCAGGCTCAGATACGCAGTATTTT. Recombination connected TRBV5-1 to TRBJ2-3, with the D gene too uncertain to name. V lost 0 bases and J lost 4 bases; the stretch between them is 9 bases long. CDR3 length: 14 amino acids, cysteine to phenylalanine. Just CDR3 DNA is preserved here, 42 bases in frame from base 1. The germline V gene provides CDR1 SGHRS and CDR2 YFSETQ.